This T cell receptor beta chain was recovered during a study of a mutant IDH1 vaccine in newly diagnosed glioma. Here immunoSEQ multiplex PCR was the method, and the copy in TCRdb shows in-frame clones only, minus some. The data show about 34,000 clones, with just under 90% seen just once and 9.5% to 15% held by the top ten. In the case of this clone: Antigen: not known.

V lost 4 bases, J lost 3 bases, and 3 bases stayed unmatched. The germline gives CDR1 SGDLS, CDR2 YYNGEE. The CDR3 is 14 residues long. Time point denoted: week 47, end of study. Alongside topical imiquimod, each dose of vaccine comprised 300 ug of mutant IDH1 20-mer peptide. The source of this sequence is a woman aged 30 to 39 with glioma. Sequencing used PBMCs, obtained from a glioma patient whose treatment included an IDH1 peptide vaccine. The chain recombines TRBV9 with TRBJ2-7, with 11 bases lining up with TRBD1. The CDR3 reads CASSTGTGGYEQYF. The CDR3 nucleotides are TGTGCCAGCAGCACGGGGACAGGGGGCTACGAGCAGTACTTC.